This passage covers 20 T cell receptor beta chains from one sample sequenced in a study of blood T cell repertoires in COVID-19. Method: immunoSEQ multiplex PCR; TCRdb's copy keeps in-frame clones and lacks some. The table lists some 140,000 clones, roughly 85% of them singletons, with 3.5% to 4.5% in the top ten. The specimen was peripheral blood. The receptors were sampled from a man in his 60s with acute or convalescent COVID-19.

J is TRBJ1-1 and V is TRBV18; D remains unclear. Germline V CDR1 and CDR2: KGHSH, LQKENI. The V and J ends lost 2 bases and 4 bases respectively, with 17 bases between them. The CDR3 has 16 residues. The CDR3 loop reads CASSPGPVWGATEAFF. CDR3 coding DNA: TGTGCCAGCTCACCAGGCCCCGTTTGGGGAGCCACTGAAGCTTTCTTT.

This chain uses TRBV29-1 with TRBJ2-2; a weak D match, TRBD2 (6 bases). The CDR3 loop spans 12 amino acids. Germline V gives CDR1 SQVTM, CDR2 ANQGSEA. V lost 3 bases, J lost 6 bases, and 8 bases lay in between. The CDR3 DNA is TGCAGCGTTGAGACGGGGGCCGGGGAGCTGTTTTTT. It yields the protein CSVETGAGELFF.

The rearrangement uses TRBV9 and TRBJ2-2, with 14 bases that match TRBD2. Germline V CDR1 and CDR2: SGDLS, YYNGEE. The CDR3 sequence is 17 residues long. V trimming: 4 bases; J trimming: 5 bases; junction bases outside the gene matches: 7. The CDR3 nucleotides read TGTGCCAGCAGCCCCGGGACTAGCGGGAGAGAAACCGGGGAGCTGTTTTTT. It translates to CASSPGTSGRETGELFF.

The chain carries TRBV28 and TRBJ2-2; no clear D gene. The V gene's germline CDR1 is MDHEN and CDR2 SYDVKM. The CDR3 spans 19 residues. V shed 3 bases and J shed 3 bases, with 23 bases lying between them. The CDR3 DNA follows: TGTGCCAGCAGTTTTAGTGTGGATAGCCTCCGTGTCGACACCGGGGAGCTGTTTTTT. It yields the protein CASSFSVDSLRVDTGELFF.

The genes are TRBV5-5 and TRBJ2-1; TRBD1 agrees at 7 bases. This CDR3 has 15 amino acids. The germline V gene encodes CDR1 SGHKS and CDR2 YYEKEE (reference sequence). Germline trimming cut 5 bases from V and 0 bases from J; bases unmatched to any gene: 5. CDR3 amino acids: CASSGTASSYNEQFF. The CDR3 DNA sequence: TGTGCCAGCAGTGGGACAGCTAGCTCCTACAATGAGCAGTTCTTC.

This sequence joins TRBV30 and TRBJ1-1; D unclear. The CDR3 consists of 13 residues. Germline V gene lookup returns CDR1 GTSNPN and CDR2 SVGIG (reference sequence). Trimming took 0 bases from V and 3 from J, leaving 8 bases between them. The CDR3 bases are TGTGCCTGGAGTGTAACTGGAGACACTGAAGCTTTCTTT. Translating it yields CAWSVTGDTEAFF.

This chain connects TRBV7-8 to TRBJ1-4; D not resolved. CDR1 is SGHVS, CDR2 FQNEAQ, per germline. The CDR3 is 15 amino acids. The ends were cut back, 1 base at V and 7 bases at J, with 13 bases in the middle. The CDR3 is CASSLGGGYGEKLFF. The CDR3, as DNA: TGTGCCAGCAGCTTAGGGGGAGGATATGGTGAAAAACTGTTTTTT.

V usage is TRBV11-2 and J usage is TRBJ2-7; D remains unclear. CDR1 is SGHAT, CDR2 FQNNGV, per germline. Trimming took 5 bases from V and 0 from J, leaving 14 bases between them. This CDR3 comprises 15 residues. CDR3: CASSPLTTVSYEQYF. The DNA of the CDR3 is TGTGCCAGCAGCCCCCTTACTACCGTCTCCTACGAGCAGTACTTC.

The chain combines TRBV5-8 with TRBJ1-2, with 9 bases fitting TRBD1. The CDR3 is made up of 13 amino acids. Per the germline V gene, CDR1 is SGHTS and CDR2 is YDEGEE. J lost 6 bases, V lost 4 bases, and 4 bases had no gene match. The CDR3 here is CASSGWTGDGYTF. In nucleotides, the CDR3 is TGTGCCAGCAGCGGATGGACAGGGGATGGCTACACCTTC.

This chain connects TRBV5-6 to TRBJ2-1; D is unresolved. Germline CDR1 reads SGHDT; CDR2 reads YYEEEE. The CDR3 extends over 13 amino acids. The V end lost 2 bases, the J end lost 4 bases, and 7 bases lay between the germline ends. In nucleotides, the CDR3 is TGTGCCAGCAGCTTTACGCGGTACAATGAGCAGTTCTTC. This translates into CASSFTRYNEQFF.

The gene calls are TRBV5-1 and TRBJ2-2, with D hard to call. This CDR3 comprises 13 residues. Germline CDR1 and CDR2: SGHRS and YFSETQ. Trimming cost V 4 bases and J 6 bases, with 10 bases left between them. CDR3 loop: CASSHPRAGELFF. CDR3 DNA sequence: TGCGCCAGCAGCCACCCGCGAGCCGGGGAGCTGTTTTTT.

The rearrangement links TRBV30 to TRBJ1-2; no definite D call. CDR3 size: 11 residues. V was cut by 8 bases and J by 7 bases, with 14 bases left in between. From germline, CDR1 is GTSNPN and CDR2 SVGIG (reference sequence). CDR3 sequence reads: CATHSFPGYTF. CDR3 sequence (DNA): TGTGCCACACACAGTTTCCCTGGCTACACCTTC.

The CDR3 DNA reads as TGTGCCAGCAGCTTGGAGAGCAGGGGAGTCCGGAATGAGCAGTTCTTC. Protein: CASSLESRGVRNEQFF. V and J are TRBV5-5 and TRBJ2-1, with a weak D call TRBD1 (6 bases). Germline-derived CDR1 and CDR2 are SGHKS and YYEKEE (reference sequence). The V gene lost 0 bases and the J gene lost 7 bases, with 17 bases spanning the gap. The CDR3 extends over 16 amino acids.

The chain is built from TRBV4-3 and TRBJ2-5; weak D call: TRBD2 (6 bases). Deletions cut 4 bases from V and 1 base from J, with 28 bases between. CDR1 and CDR2 (germline): LGHNA, YSLEER. The length of the CDR3 is 20 residues. The chain's CDR3 is CASSPDYRGFTPTIQETQYF. The DNA of the CDR3 is TGCGCCAGCAGCCCTGACTATCGGGGGTTCACACCCACGATCCAAGAGACCCAGTACTTC.

This clone came up a few times. The chain has TRBV5-1 and TRBJ1-1; D possibly corresponds to TRBD1 (6 bases). The CDR3 has 16 residues. V was shortened by 0 bases and J by 3 bases, with 15 bases between the two germline ends. CDR1 and CDR2 from the germline V gene are SGHRS and YFSETQ. CDR3 loop: CASSLVGGAIDTEAFF. CDR3 nucleotides: TGCGCCAGCAGCTTGGTAGGGGGGGCGATAGACACTGAAGCTTTCTTT.

This chain joins TRBV28 and TRBJ2-7; no firm D call. CDR1 MDHEN and CDR2 SYDVKM come from the germline V gene. The length of the CDR3 is 13 residues. Trimming shortened V by 5 bases and J by 2 bases, and 10 bases separated the two germline ends. CDR3 region: CASSPAAAYEQYF. The CDR3 DNA follows: TGTGCCAGCAGTCCTGCGGCTGCCTACGAGCAGTACTTC.

The chain recombines TRBV3-1 (or the pseudogene TRBV3-2) with TRBJ2-7; 9 bases line up with TRBD2. After removal of 4 bases from V and 6 bases from J, the junction contained 7 bases not matched to a gene. Germline V lookup: CDR1 LGHDT, CDR2 YNNKEL (reference sequence). This CDR3 region has 14 residues. The CDR3 region is CASSPGLASGEQYF. The CDR3 nucleotides are TGTGCCAGCAGCCCGGGACTAGCCTCCGGCGAGCAGTACTTC.

The chain is built from TRBV29-1 and TRBJ1-1, with a tentative D call TRBD1 (6 bases). This CDR3 is 13 amino acids long. CDR1 and CDR2 from the germline V gene are SQVTM and ANQGSEA. Trimming removed 5 bases at V and 1 base at J, with 11 bases between. The CDR3 spells CSVQGLANTEAFF. CDR3 DNA sequence: TGCAGCGTTCAGGGGCTAGCGAACACTGAAGCTTTCTTT. The complete variable domain, with remaining parts taken from reference TRBV29-1 and TRBJ1-1, reads SAVISQKPSRDICQRGTSLTIQCQVDSQVTMMFWYRQQPGQSLTLIATANQGSEATYESGFVIDKFPISRPNLTFSTLTVSNMSPEDSSIYLCSVQGLANTEAFFGQGTRLTVV.

The V and J genes are TRBV4-1 and TRBJ2-7; a weak D match, TRBD1 (7 bases). The CDR3 totals 16 residues. Per the germline V gene, CDR1 is MGHRA and CDR2 is YSYEKL. Trimming removed 0 bases at V and 7 bases at J, with 19 bases between. The CDR3 protein is CASSQEVGGGPLEQYF. Here the CDR3 DNA reads TGCGCCAGCAGCCAAGAGGTCGGAGGGGGCCCCTTGGAGCAGTACTTC.

The rearrangement uses TRBV19 and TRBJ2-3, with D possibly TRBD2 on 6 matching bases. The germline gives CDR1 LNHDA, CDR2 SQIVND (reference sequence). This CDR3 has 14 amino acids. V was pared by 7 bases and J by 3 bases, with 14 bases between. The CDR3, as DNA: TGTGCCAGTATCAGTCCGGGACTGACAGATACGCAGTATTTT. Amino acid sequence: CASISPGLTDTQYF.